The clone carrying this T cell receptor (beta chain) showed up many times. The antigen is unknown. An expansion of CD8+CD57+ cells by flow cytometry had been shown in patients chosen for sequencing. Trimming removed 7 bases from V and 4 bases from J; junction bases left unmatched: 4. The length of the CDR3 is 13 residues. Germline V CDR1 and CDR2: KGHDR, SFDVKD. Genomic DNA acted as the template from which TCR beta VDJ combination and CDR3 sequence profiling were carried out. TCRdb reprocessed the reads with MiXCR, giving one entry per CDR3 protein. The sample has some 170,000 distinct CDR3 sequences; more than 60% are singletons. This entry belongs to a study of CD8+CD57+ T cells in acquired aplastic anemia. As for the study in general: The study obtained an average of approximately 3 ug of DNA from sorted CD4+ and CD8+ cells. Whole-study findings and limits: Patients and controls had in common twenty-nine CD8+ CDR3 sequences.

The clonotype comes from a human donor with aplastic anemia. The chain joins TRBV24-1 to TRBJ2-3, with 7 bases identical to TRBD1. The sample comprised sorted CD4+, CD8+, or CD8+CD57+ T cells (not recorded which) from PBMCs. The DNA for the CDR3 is TGTGCCACCAGACCCACAGGGGCAGATACGCAGTATTTT. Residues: CATRPTGADTQYF.